The 26 T cell receptor beta chains reported below all come from one sample, sequenced in a study of T-cell reconstitution after alpha-beta-depleted transplantation in children (dated by TCRdb to between 2015 and 2016). The treatment or condition label for this specimen denotes: allogeneic hematopoietic cell transplantation with graft depleted of TCRalphabeta T cells and CD19 B cells. Library preparation employed PCR. Reads for this sample came from an Illumina HiSeq 2500. TCR library preparation used molecular barcoding, with unique molecular identifiers applied to normalize quantification of the TCRbeta repertoire. TCRdb reanalyzed the raw reads on its own, using fastp at Q25 for trimming and MiXCR for clone calling, and kept in-frame beta chains. Identical CDR3 proteins give one entry, which carries the most common genes and DNA. This sample is represented by 250,000 to 400,000 distinct CDR3 sequences; 23% of them were singletons. The ten largest clonotypes hold 9.5% to 13% of the sample.

The source was PBMCs, mostly from graft donor cells, collected 180 days after TCRalphabeta/CD19-depleted stem cell transplant. The receptor source for this set is a male patient under 18 who had a stem cell transplant for acute lymphoblastic leukemia, so the T cells may come from the graft donor.

Turning to this clonotype: Relative to the germline gene, one junction end is altered; a read error may explain this. The chain joins TRBV5-1 to TRBJ2-7; D is possibly TRBD1 (5 bases). Looked up from germline, CDR1 is SGHRS and CDR2 is YFSETQ. The CDR3 has 14 residues. CDR3 loop: CASSLKQVSYDQYF. As DNA, the CDR3 is TGCGCCAGCAGCCTAAAACAGGTGAGCTACGATCAGTACTTC.

This chain links TRBV7-9 with TRBJ2-3; 7 nucleotides align to TRBD2. Unmatched junction bases numbered 10, after V lost 3 bases and J lost 7 bases. Germline V lookup: CDR1 SEHNR, CDR2 FQNEAQ (reference sequence). The CDR3 extends over 15 amino acids. The CDR3 reads CASSFTLAVVNTQYF. In DNA form, the CDR3 reads TGTGCCAGCAGCTTCACGCTAGCGGTGGTCAATACGCAGTATTTT.

This clonotype has only one observation. The V call is TRBV6-1, the J call TRBJ1-6, with 9 bases lining up with TRBD1. V lost 7 bases and J lost 13; bases outside the gene matches: 8. CDR1 and CDR2 from the germline V gene are MNHNS and SASEGT. This CDR3 spans 13 amino acids. Here the CDR3 DNA reads TGTGCCAGCAAGGGGACAGGGAGAGGGCCCCTCCACTTT. It codes for CASKGTGRGPLHF.

This chain joins TRBV7-9 and TRBJ2-5; D is unresolved. The CDR3 has 13 residues. The germline gives CDR1 SEHNR, CDR2 FQNEAQ (reference sequence). With 4 bases removed from V and 5 bases from J, the gap between germline ends came to 11 bases. The CDR3 sequence: CASSSGLKETQYF. The DNA of the CDR3 is TGTGCCAGCAGCTCCGGGCTTAAGGAGACCCAGTACTTC.

J is TRBJ1-5 and V is TRBV6-2 or TRBV6-3; D is undetermined. Trimming removed 4 bases at V and 9 bases at J, with 13 bases between. The CDR3 has 13 amino acids. Germline V gene data show CDR1 as MNHEY and CDR2 as SVGEGT. CDR3 sequence (DNA): TGTGCCAGCAGTTCTGGACTCCAGCGGCCCCAGCATTTT. Its protein is CASSSGLQRPQHF.

This clonotype was seen a few times. The chain employs TRBV7-9 and TRBJ1-2; D ambiguous. The CDR3 is 14 residues long. Germline loops: CDR1 SEHNR, CDR2 FQNEAQ (reference sequence). Trimming pared 4 bases from V and 4 bases from J, leaving 13 bases between. The CDR3 DNA reads TGTGCCAGCAGCTCGCCGAGACAACCCTATGGCTACACCTTC. Translating it yields CASSSPRQPYGYTF. The whole variable domain, remainder taken from reference TRBV7-9 and TRBJ1-2, is DTGVSQNPRHKITKRGQNVTFRCDPISEHNRLYWYRQTLGQGPEFLTYFQNEAQLEKSRLLSDRFSAERPKGSFSTLEIQRTEQGDSAMYLCASSSPRQPYGYTFGSGTRLTVV.

This clonotype was seen repeatedly, ten times or more. J is TRBJ2-3 and V is TRBV20-1; a possible D gene is TRBD2 (7 bases). The V end was cut by 5 bases, the J end by 3 bases, with 18 bases between. Germline V lookup: CDR1 DFQATT, CDR2 SNEGSKA (reference sequence). This CDR3 is 15 amino acids long. The CDR3 region has the DNA TGCAGTGCTCTCCTCCGGGGGGCAGGGACAGATACGCAGTATTTT. Protein: CSALLRGAGTDTQYF.

This rearrangement joins TRBV29-1 to TRBJ2-7, with D possibly matching TRBD1 (6 bases). The length of the CDR3 is 13 residues. Trimming removed 6 bases from V and 2 bases from J, with 14 bases in between. Germline CDR1 SQVTM, CDR2 ANQGSEA. For the CDR3, the DNA is TGCAGCGTGTTGGACAGCCTTGCCTACGAGCAGTACTTC. This gives the protein CSVLDSLAYEQYF.

This clonotype was observed a handful of times. The chain is built from TRBV5-1 and TRBJ2-3; 9 nucleotides match TRBD2. Trimming took 4 bases from V and 1 from J; bases not matched to a gene: 7. Germline V CDR1 and CDR2: SGHRS, YFSETQ. The CDR3 totals 16 residues. The CDR3 region is CASSGGRAEGTDTQYF. CDR3 DNA sequence: TGCGCCAGCAGCGGCGGGAGGGCCGAGGGCACAGATACGCAGTATTTT.

The V and J genes are TRBV7-8 and TRBJ1-6; 10 bases line up with TRBD1. The V gene's germline CDR1 is SGHVS and CDR2 FQNEAQ. J was trimmed by 9 bases and V by 5 bases; bases with no gene match: 7. This CDR3 is built from 15 residues. The CDR3 DNA follows: TGTGCCAGCAGCCTAGAGGGACAGGGGTTTTCACCCCTCCACTTT. It yields the protein CASSLEGQGFSPLHF.

This clonotype was seen only a few times. This rearrangement joins TRBV5-1 to TRBJ2-7, with 7 bases that match TRBD2. V dropped 2 bases and J dropped 0; count of bases not matched to a gene: 2. The V gene's germline CDR1 is SGHRS and CDR2 YFSETQ. CDR3 length: 14 amino acids. The CDR3 DNA reads as TGCGCCAGCAGCTTTCTAGCGGACTCCTACGAGCAGTACTTC. This codes for CASSFLADSYEQYF.

In DNA, the CDR3 is TGTGCCAGCAGCAAAGCGCTCCGGCCCCAGGGGCGGGTGGAGACCCAGTACTTC. Protein product: CASSKALRPQGRVETQYF. This rearrangement joins TRBV21-1 to TRBJ2-5; no DNA check was done on the table's D call, TRBD1. TRBV21-1 is labeled a pseudogene. The CDR3 runs to 18 residues.

CDR3: CSVGQWDKNIQYF. DNA of the CDR3: TGCAGCGTTGGCCAGTGGGACAAAAACATTCAGTACTTC. V is TRBV29-1 and J is TRBJ2-4; D remains ambiguous. The CDR3 is 13 amino acids. Trimming removed 4 bases from V and 3 bases from J, with 10 bases in between. Germline V gene data show CDR1 as SQVTM and CDR2 as ANQGSEA.

This clonotype was counted at least ten times. This chain links TRBV9 with TRBJ2-1; TRBD1 matches at 12 bases. Germline loops: CDR1 SGDLS, CDR2 YYNGEE. This CDR3 has 14 amino acids. Losses at the gene ends were 3 bases for V and 7 bases for J; bases not matched to a gene: 2. The CDR3 nucleotides read TGTGCCAGCAGCGGGGGACAGGGGGCTAATGAGCAGTTCTTC. This codes for CASSGGQGANEQFF.

This clonotype has a handful of counts. This rearrangement joins TRBV5-4 to TRBJ1-4; tentatively, D is TRBD1 (6 bases). CDR3 length equals 19 residues. V dropped 0 bases and J dropped 10 bases, with 28 bases sitting between them. Germline CDR1 is SGHNT and CDR2 is YYREEE (reference sequence). CDR3 coding DNA: TGTGCCAGCAGCTTGGCCGGGGGCCTCAGCAGGATATGGCGGGGAAAACTGTTTTTT. It encodes CASSLAGGLSRIWRGKLFF.

This chain joins TRBV19 and TRBJ2-1; D remains unclear. Trimming pared 4 bases from V and 2 bases from J, leaving 12 bases between. The CDR3 extends over 15 amino acids. Germline CDR1 and CDR2: LNHDA and SQIVND (reference sequence). The CDR3 here is CASSRVGAAYNEQFF. The DNA for the CDR3 is TGTGCCAGTAGTAGAGTCGGCGCCGCCTACAATGAGCAGTTCTTC.

In this sample, this clonotype turned up a few times. The chain couples TRBV12-3 or TRBV12-4 to TRBJ1-2; D unclear. The V gene lost 5 bases and the J gene lost 7 bases, with 5 bases spanning the gap. This CDR3 comprises 10 residues. The CDR3 spells CASSRSGYTF. The CDR3 region has the DNA TGTGCCAGCAGTCGGAGTGGCTACACCTTC.

This CDR3 reads CATSPSARLAGGPDEQFF. CDR3 sequence (DNA): TGTGCCACCTCCCCATCTGCAAGACTAGCGGGAGGGCCGGATGAGCAGTTCTTC. The J gene is TRBJ2-1, the V gene TRBV15; 14 nucleotides match TRBD2. The CDR3 loop spans 18 amino acids. Germline V gives CDR1 LNHNV, CDR2 YYDKDF (reference sequence). The V and J ends lost 8 bases and 8 bases, in that order; junction bases with no gene match: 17.

This clonotype appeared a single time. V is TRBV5-6 and J is TRBJ2-1; D is perhaps TRBD1 or TRBD2 (5 bases each). The CDR3 runs 14 residues. Germline loops: CDR1 SGHDT, CDR2 YYEEEE. V was clipped by 3 bases and J by 5 bases, with 12 bases between them. DNA for the CDR3: TGTGCCAGCAGCTACAGGACTGGTCACAATGAGCAGTTCTTC. Translation gives CASSYRTGHNEQFF.

This clonotype was counted only a few times. Germline and junction disagree at one end, which may indicate a read error. The CDR3 nucleotides read TGCAGTGCGAGAGACCGGGACAGTAACTACAATGAGCAGTTCTTC. As protein: CSARDRDSNYNEQFF. This rearrangement joins TRBV20-1 to TRBJ2-1; 7 positions agree with TRBD1. Germline V CDR1 and CDR2: DFQATT, SNEGSKA (reference sequence). The CDR3 loop spans 15 amino acids.

The chain carries TRBV7-9 and TRBJ2-1, with TRBD2 matching 12 bases. V lost 5 bases to trimming and J lost 3 bases; unmatched junction nucleotides: 5. This CDR3 has 16 residues. Germline assignment: CDR1 SEHNR and CDR2 FQNEAQ (reference sequence). The CDR3: CASSGGLAGLYNEQFF. The CDR3 bases are TGTGCCAGCAGCGGGGGACTAGCGGGCCTCTACAATGAGCAGTTCTTC.

The chain carries TRBV7-6 and TRBJ2-2, with 7 bases aligning to TRBD1. Germline V gene sequence: CDR1 SGHVS, CDR2 FNYEAQ. CDR3 size: 15 residues. V shed 5 bases and J 7 bases; nucleotides not matched to a gene: 10. The CDR3 spells CASSPSPGQIGELFF. CDR3 DNA: TGTGCCAGCAGCCCCTCCCCGGGACAGATCGGGGAGCTGTTTTTT.

CDR3 protein: CASSFFSGRPGNEQFF. DNA of the CDR3: TGCGCCAGCAGCTTTTTTAGCGGGAGGCCGGGCAATGAGCAGTTCTTC. This chain links TRBV5-1 with TRBJ2-1; 10 bases line up with TRBD2. Losses at the gene ends were 2 bases for V and 6 bases for J; bases not matched to a gene: 8. This CDR3 region has 16 residues. Germline CDR1 is SGHRS and CDR2 is YFSETQ.

This clonotype has ten or more counts. The chain joins TRBV5-1 to TRBJ1-1, with 7 bases identical to TRBD1. CDR1 and CDR2 from the germline V gene are SGHRS and YFSETQ. The junction had 13 bases not matched to a gene; V was cut back by 6 bases and J by 5 bases. The CDR3 runs 15 residues. The chain's CDR3 is CASTTGTVEATEAFF. The CDR3 coding sequence is TGCGCCAGCACCACAGGGACAGTGGAGGCTACTGAAGCTTTCTTT.

This clonotype was seen a few times. This chain joins TRBV4-1 and TRBJ2-5, with D uncertain. This CDR3 region has 15 residues. V was pared by 0 bases and J by 1 base, with 9 bases between. In germline, CDR1 is MGHRA, CDR2 YSYEKL. Written as DNA, the CDR3 is TGCGCCAGCAGCCAAGATCCGGCAGCCCAAGAGACCCAGTACTTC. Translation: CASSQDPAAQETQYF.

This clonotype was counted a few times. The chain links TRBV9 to TRBJ2-3, with D unresolved. The V gene lost 2 bases and the J gene lost 2 bases, with 12 bases spanning the gap. In germline, CDR1 is SGDLS, CDR2 YYNGEE. The CDR3 covers 15 residues. The CDR3 nucleotides are TGTGCCAGCAGCGTCGGGTACATAGCCACAGATACGCAGTATTTT. It translates to CASSVGYIATDTQYF.